The 17 T cell receptor beta chains below come from one sample, sequenced in a study of T-cell reconstitution after alpha-beta-depleted transplantation in children. It was with unique molecular identifiers that the TCRbeta library was prepared. In TCRdb, the PCR reads were re-called with MiXCR into one record per CDR3 protein. The profile shows some 830,000 distinct CDR3 sequences, about 15% of them singletons. Sequenced material: PBMCs, mostly from graft donor cells, taken 360 days after TCRalphabeta/CD19-depleted stem cell transplant. The receptors originated from a male patient younger than 18 who had a stem cell transplant for acute lymphoblastic leukemia, so the T cells may come from the graft donor.

The V gene is TRBV20-1, the J gene TRBJ1-1, with 7 bases fitting TRBD1. Per germline, CDR1 DFQATT and CDR2 SNEGSKA (reference sequence). V trimming: 8 bases; J trimming: 6 bases; junction bases outside the gene matches: 6. The CDR3 runs to 11 residues. The CDR3 loop is CSPDREAEAFF. CDR3 coding DNA: TGCAGTCCCGACAGGGAAGCTGAAGCTTTCTTT.

There are many counts of this clonotype. CDR3 amino acids: CATSRDRAPGPQHF. The CDR3 nucleotides are TGTGCCACCAGCAGAGATAGGGCCCCCGGGCCCCAGCATTTT. The genes are TRBV15 and TRBJ1-5; D uncertain. Germline lookup yields CDR1 LNHNV and CDR2 YYDKDF (reference sequence). The CDR3 runs 14 residues. Trimming pared 0 bases from V and 9 bases from J, leaving 12 bases between.

This clonotype was seen a handful of times. The rearrangement joins TRBV3-1 to TRBJ2-1; 12 nucleotides agree with TRBD2. J gave up 6 bases and V 4 bases, and 10 bases lay outside the gene matches. Germline CDR1 LGHDT, CDR2 YNNKEL (reference sequence). CDR3 size: 17 residues. The CDR3 here is CASSPKTSGSKGNEQFF. The DNA for the CDR3 is TGTGCCAGCAGCCCCAAGACTAGCGGGAGTAAGGGCAATGAGCAGTTCTTC.

This clonotype was detected ten times or more. CDR3 in amino acids: CASGIRYEQYF. CDR3 coding DNA: TGTGCCTCAGGGATCCGCTACGAGCAGTACTTC. The gene calls are TRBV15 and TRBJ2-7, with D maybe TRBD1 (5 bases). The CDR3 runs 11 residues. Trimming took off 11 bases at V and 3 bases at J, with 11 bases between the two ends. CDR1 LNHNV and CDR2 YYDKDF come from the germline V gene (reference sequence).

This clonotype came up a few times. The J gene is TRBJ2-1, the V gene TRBV6-5; 9 nucleotides line up with TRBD2. Germline CDR1 MNHEY, CDR2 SVGAGI. Losses at the gene ends were 2 bases for V and 15 bases for J; bases not matched to a gene: 8. The CDR3 extends over 13 amino acids. The DNA of the CDR3 is TGTGCCAGCAGTTACGGGGGTAGCGGGAGCGCGTTCTTC. This encodes CASSYGGSGSAFF.

CDR3 DNA: TGCAGTGCTAGGGTGTATGAGCAGTTCTTC. It encodes CSARVYEQFF. The J gene is TRBJ2-1, the V gene TRBV20-1; no clear D. The V end lost 3 bases, the J end lost 8 bases, and 5 bases lay between the germline ends. The germline gives CDR1 DFQATT, CDR2 SNEGSKA (reference sequence). The CDR3 is made up of 10 amino acids.

The chain has TRBV2 and TRBJ2-5, with TRBD2 matching 7 bases. Trimming took 8 bases from V and 3 from J; bases not matched to a gene: 9. The CDR3 is made up of 14 amino acids. Germline assignment: CDR1 SNHLY and CDR2 FYNNEI. The CDR3 loop is CASVSRERKETQYF. The CDR3 region has the DNA TGTGCCAGCGTCTCGCGGGAGAGGAAAGAGACCCAGTACTTC.

This clonotype was recorded a few times. The rearrangement uses TRBV5-1 and TRBJ2-7, with D tentatively TRBD2 (6 bases). CDR1 is SGHRS and CDR2 is YFSETQ in the germline V gene. Between the trimmed V and J ends, which lost 3 bases and 0 bases, there was a span of 19 bases. CDR3 length: 17 amino acids. The CDR3: CASSSGPATGSSYEQYF. CDR3 in DNA: TGCGCCAGCAGCTCCGGACCTGCCACCGGGAGCTCCTACGAGCAGTACTTC.

This clonotype was observed a handful of times. The V and J genes are TRBV20-1 and TRBJ2-2; D uncertain. From germline, CDR1 is DFQATT and CDR2 SNEGSKA (reference sequence). V shed 6 bases and J shed 3 bases, with 8 bases lying between them. The CDR3 loop spans 12 amino acids. Here the CDR3 DNA reads TGCAGTGCGCTGTTATACACCGGGGAGCTGTTTTTT. This translates into CSALLYTGELFF.

The chain is built from TRBV28 and TRBJ2-1; 15 nucleotides match TRBD2. Germline lookup yields CDR1 MDHEN and CDR2 SYDVKM. The CDR3 totals 18 residues. J lost 8 bases, V lost 2 bases, and 10 bases had no gene match. CDR3 in amino acids: CASSLMGLAGGVMDEQFF. CDR3 nucleotides: TGTGCCAGCAGTTTAATGGGACTAGCGGGAGGTGTAATGGATGAGCAGTTCTTC.

This chain joins TRBV12-3 or TRBV12-4 and TRBJ2-7; D is undetermined. Trimming removed 6 bases at V and 1 base at J, with 22 bases between. The CDR3 has 17 residues. CDR3 DNA: TGTGCCAGCAGGGCCGGGTCCTACCGACCCCTTTCCTACGAGCAGTACTTC. Amino acids: CASRAGSYRPLSYEQYF.

This clonotype appeared a few times. The chain carries TRBV5-1 and TRBJ2-7, with TRBD2 identical over 7 bases. Trimming at V came to 0 bases and at J to 4 bases, leaving 10 bases not matched to a gene. Germline CDR1 is SGHRS and CDR2 is YFSETQ. CDR3 length: 16 amino acids. In DNA, the CDR3 is TGCGCCAGCAGCTTGGCCCAGGGCGGCGGGGGATACGAGCAGTACTTC. Its translation: CASSLAQGGGGYEQYF.

This clonotype occurred a few times. This sequence joins TRBV2 and TRBJ2-7, with 9 bases lining up with TRBD2. The germline CDR1 and CDR2 sequences are SNHLY and FYNNEI. J lost 4 bases, V lost 4 bases, and 11 bases had no gene match. CDR3 length: 16 amino acids. In DNA form, the CDR3 reads TGTGCCAGCAGTGGATTGGTAGCGGGAGTTACGTACGAGCAGTACTTC. It encodes CASSGLVAGVTYEQYF.

This chain links TRBV9 with TRBJ2-3; unclear D gene. This CDR3 region has 15 residues. CDR1 SGDLS and CDR2 YYNGEE come from the germline V gene. Trimming took off 0 bases at V and 2 bases at J, with 10 bases between the two ends. The CDR3 region is CASSVGVRITDTQYF. CDR3 sequence (DNA): TGTGCCAGCAGCGTAGGGGTGAGGATCACAGATACGCAGTATTTT.

This chain links TRBV4-1 with TRBJ2-5; D is tentatively TRBD1 or TRBD2 (5 bases each). This CDR3 has 15 residues. Germline V gene sequence: CDR1 MGHRA, CDR2 YSYEKL. V was clipped by 0 bases and J by 5 bases, with 13 bases between them. The CDR3 here is CASSQDGTGMETQYF. CDR3 DNA sequence: TGCGCCAGCAGCCAAGATGGGACGGGGATGGAGACCCAGTACTTC.

This chain joins TRBV6-2 or TRBV6-3 and TRBJ2-1; 14 nucleotides match TRBD2. J was trimmed by 6 bases and V by 6 bases; bases with no gene match: 25. The CDR3 is made up of 22 amino acids. The germline V gene has CDR1 MNHEY and CDR2 SVGEGT. CDR3 in DNA: TGTGCCAGCAGACCCCGGGACAGGGGGCTAAGACTAGCGGGAGGGCTCGGCAATGAGCAGTTCTTC. This translates into CASRPRDRGLRLAGGLGNEQFF.

This chain connects TRBV11-3 to TRBJ2-1, with a weak D call TRBD1 (5 bases). This CDR3 region has 16 residues. CDR1 SGHNT and CDR2 YENEEA come from the germline V gene. Trimming cost V 3 bases and J 6 bases, with 18 bases left between them. The CDR3 sequence is CASSFLVLRAINEQFF. The CDR3 DNA reads TGTGCCAGCAGCTTTCTTGTCCTCAGGGCTATCAATGAGCAGTTCTTC.